A selection of T cell receptor beta chains follows, all from one sample in a study of T cell responses to AZD1222 COVID-19 vaccine. The repertoire was sequenced with immunoSEQ multiplex PCR; TCRdb's copy has only in-frame clones and lacks some. The sample has approximately 100,000 clones, roughly 88% seen once. The sequences come from peripheral blood, collected on day 0 of AZD1222 vaccination. These receptors were obtained from an adult in good health. CDR3s include the opening cysteine and the closing phenylalanine or tryptophan. The order of the fields is J gene, clone size, D gene, V gene, CDR3 DNA, CDR3 protein. A D gene is named only where the DNA matches it firmly. Clone size is not always given. Where it is, it says once, few, many or a class for expanded clones.

>TRBJ2-3|.|TRBD2|TRBV28
TGTGCCAGCAGCTCCCCTAGTGGGGCTAGCGGGGCCACTAGCACAGATACGCAGTATTTT
CASSSPSGASGATSTDTQYF
>TRBJ1-4|.|.|TRBV18
TGTGCCAGCTCACCAGGGCTGGGAGGGCGCGAAAAACTGTTTTTT
CASSPGLGGREKLFF
>TRBJ1-2|.|.|TRBV5-4
TGTGCCAGCAGGCCCTTTGGGTCGAATGGCTACACCTTC
CASRPFGSNGYTF
>TRBJ1-1|.|.|TRBV30
TGTGCCTGGAGTTGGGGCAGGGTGAACACTGAAGCTTTCTTT
CAWSWGRVNTEAFF
>TRBJ1-2|.|.|TRBV6-5
TGTGCCAGCAGCTCACCGTCTTCCCATTATGGCTACACCTTC
CASSSPSSHYGYTF
>TRBJ2-7|.|.|TRBV11-2
TGTGCCAGCAGCCCGGGCCCAGGGGGGGACTACGAGCAGTACTTC
CASSPGPGGDYEQYF
>TRBJ1-1|.|.|TRBV3-1/TRBV3-2
TGTGCCAGCAGCCAAGTCCCAGGGAAAGGTACTGAAGCTTTCTTT
CASSQVPGKGTEAFF
>TRBJ1-2|.|TRBD1|TRBV7-3
TGTGCCAGCAGCTTAAGGGGAGGGGGACAGTATGGCTACACCTTC
CASSLRGGGQYGYTF
>TRBJ1-1|once|.|TRBV9
TGTGCCAGCAGCGTAGTGGACAAAAACACTGAAGCTTTCTTT
CASSVVDKNTEAFF
>TRBJ1-1|.|.|TRBV19
TGTGCCAGTAGTTACCAAGACACTGAAGCTTTCTTT
CASSYQDTEAFF
>TRBJ1-1|.|.|TRBV5-6
TGTGCCAGCAGCCCGAACAGGGCGAACACTGAAGCTTTCTTT
CASSPNRANTEAFF
>TRBJ2-3|.|TRBD1|TRBV6-5
TGTGCCAGCAGTTGGACAGGGGGCGCGGATACGCAGTATTTT
CASSWTGGADTQYF
>TRBJ1-6|.|TRBD1|TRBV6-5
TGTGCCACAGGGAGGGGGCTAGTGAATTCACCCCTCCACTTT
CATGRGLVNSPLHF
>TRBJ2-1|.|TRBD2|TRBV12-5
TGTGCTAGTGCCCTCCGGCTAGCGGCTGCTCGGAACAATGAGCAGTTCTTC
CASALRLAAARNNEQFF
>TRBJ1-2|.|.|TRBV3-1/TRBV3-2
TGTGCCAGCAGCCAAGAGGGACCCGTAGGCGGCTACACCTTC
CASSQEGPVGGYTF
>TRBJ1-2|.|.|TRBV19
TGTGCCACCAAAATCGGGTATGGCTACACCTTC
CATKIGYGYTF
>TRBJ2-2|.|.|TRBV5-1
TGCGCCAGCAGATACGAATTTTCCGGGGAGCTGTTTTTT
CASRYEFSGELFF
>TRBJ1-6|.|.|TRBV30
TGTGCCTGGAGTGTGGCCGTTTGGGCCCTCCACTTT
CAWSVAVWALHF
>TRBJ2-5|.|.|TRBV28
TGTGCCAGCAGTAGGCGGTCCTACGGTGGCCTGGAGACCCAGTACTTC
CASSRRSYGGLETQYF
>TRBJ1-5|.|.|TRBV28
TGTGCCAGCACCCGCTCGAAGAATCAGCCCCAGCATTTT
CASTRSKNQPQHF
>TRBJ1-1|once|.|TRBV27
TGTGCCAGCAGTTTAAGAACAGCGAACACTGAAGCTTTCTTT
CASSLRTANTEAFF
>TRBJ2-7|.|TRBD2|TRBV7-2
TGTGCCAGCAGCTTCCTAGCGGGGGGCGAGCAGTACTTC
CASSFLAGGEQYF
>TRBJ2-2|.|.|TRBV5-4
TGTGCCAGCAGCCACTGGGGGAACACCGGGGAGCTGTTTTTT
CASSHWGNTGELFF
>TRBJ2-5|.|.|TRBV5-1
TGCGCCAGCAGCTTTCTGGGGTCTAAAGAGACCCAGTACTTC
CASSFLGSKETQYF
>TRBJ2-4|.|.|TRBV12-3/TRBV12-4
TGTGCCAGCAGCTACCGGGACTTAAACATTCAGTACTTC
CASSYRDLNIQYF
>TRBJ1-1|.|.|TRBV28
TGTGCCAGCAGTTTAAGCGGCAGATTCCGAAACACTGAAGCTTTCTTT
CASSLSGRFRNTEAFF
>TRBJ1-5|.|.|TRBV12-3/TRBV12-4
TGTGCCAGCAGTTTTAGCGAGGTCCAGCCCCAGCATTTT
CASSFSEVQPQHF
>TRBJ1-1|.|TRBD1|TRBV12-3/TRBV12-4
TGTGCCAGCAGTTTGACAGGGGTGACTGAAGCTTTCTTT
CASSLTGVTEAFF
>TRBJ1-1|.|.|TRBV9
TGTGCCAGCAGCCCCCCCCCTGGGGAGGTAACTGAAGCTTTCTTT
CASSPPPGEVTEAFF
>TRBJ1-5|.|TRBD1|TRBV2
TGTGCCAGCAACCGGGGGACAGTGGGCGAACAGCCCCAGCATTTT
CASNRGTVGEQPQHF
>TRBJ2-1|.|.|TRBV11-2
TGTGCCAGCAGCCCCCTAGGGAGCGCCTACAATGAGCAGTTCTTC
CASSPLGSAYNEQFF
>TRBJ2-7|.|.|TRBV20-1
TGCAGTGCTCTAGGGGACGAGCAGTACTTC
CSALGDEQYF
>TRBJ2-5|.|TRBD2|TRBV27
TGTGCCAGTAGGGCAAGCGGGGGGTTGGAGACCCAGTACTTC
CASRASGGLETQYF
>TRBJ2-1|once|.|TRBV10-3
TGTGCCATCCGAACCAGTCTCGGCAATGAGCAGTTCTTC
CAIRTSLGNEQFF
>TRBJ2-3|.|TRBD1|TRBV5-5
TGTGCCAGCAGCTTGAGAGGTCAGACAGGGGCGACAGATACGCAGTATTTT
CASSLRGQTGATDTQYF
>TRBJ1-5|medium-sized|TRBD1|TRBV28
TGTGCCAGCAGATTAACAGGGGAAAGTCAGCCCCAGCATTTT
CASRLTGESQPQHF
>TRBJ1-1|.|.|TRBV4-1
TGCGCCAGCAGCAAGGAGCGGAACACTGAAGCTTTCTTT
CASSKERNTEAFF
>TRBJ1-2|.|.|TRBV7-3
TGTGCCAGCAGCTTAACCCCGCAGGGTGATGGCTACACCTTC
CASSLTPQGDGYTF
>TRBJ2-7|.|.|TRBV5-1
TGCGCCAGCACGGATAGCTGGGACGAGCAGTACTTC
CASTDSWDEQYF
>TRBJ2-2|.|.|TRBV7-9
TGTGCCAGCAGCTTAGGGGGGAACACCGGGGAGCTGTTTTTT
CASSLGGNTGELFF
>TRBJ2-1|.|.|TRBV7-3
TGTGCCAGCAGCCCTCCCGGGACCAGGGCCAATGAGCAGTTCTTC
CASSPPGTRANEQFF
>TRBJ2-7|.|TRBD1|TRBV12-3/TRBV12-4
TGTGCCAGCAGCCAGGGGGACTACGAGCAGTACTTC
CASSQGDYEQYF
>TRBJ1-5|few|.|TRBV28
TGTGCCAGCAGTTTGCCGGGGGTGAATCAGCCCCAGCATTTT
CASSLPGVNQPQHF
>TRBJ1-1|.|.|TRBV4-2
TGTGCCAGCACCCAGGACGGATTCGTTGGAGCTTTCTTT
CASTQDGFVGAFF
>TRBJ1-3|.|.|TRBV21-1
TGTGCCAGCAGCCCCCGTGGGGGTTACTCTGGAAACACCATATATTTT
CASSPRGGYSGNTIYF
>TRBJ2-7|.|TRBD2|TRBV6-5
TGTGCCAGCACCGTAGCGGGGGGAAGCTACGAGCAGTACTTC
CASTVAGGSYEQYF
>TRBJ2-1|.|.|TRBV4-1
TGCGCCAGCAGCCAAGGGGCGAGCTCCTACAATGAGCAGTTCTTC
CASSQGASSYNEQFF
>TRBJ2-1|many|TRBD1|TRBV6-4
TGTGCCAGCAGTGTTGGACAGGGGGGCAATGAGCAGTTCTTC
CASSVGQGGNEQFF
>TRBJ1-2|once|.|TRBV28
TGTGCCAGCAGTTGGGGGGGGTATGGCTACACCTTC
CASSWGGYGYTF
>TRBJ2-5|.|.|TRBV11-2
TGTGCCAGCAGCTTAGGGTATCTCCAAGAGACCCAGTACTTC
CASSLGYLQETQYF
>TRBJ1-1|.|.|TRBV6-6
TGTGCCAGCTCTCGGCAGGAGGCCACTGAAGCTTTCTTT
CASSRQEATEAFF
>TRBJ2-7|.|.|TRBV28
TGTGCCAGCCAAGGGACCGATAGCTCCTACGAGCAGTACTTC
CASQGTDSSYEQYF